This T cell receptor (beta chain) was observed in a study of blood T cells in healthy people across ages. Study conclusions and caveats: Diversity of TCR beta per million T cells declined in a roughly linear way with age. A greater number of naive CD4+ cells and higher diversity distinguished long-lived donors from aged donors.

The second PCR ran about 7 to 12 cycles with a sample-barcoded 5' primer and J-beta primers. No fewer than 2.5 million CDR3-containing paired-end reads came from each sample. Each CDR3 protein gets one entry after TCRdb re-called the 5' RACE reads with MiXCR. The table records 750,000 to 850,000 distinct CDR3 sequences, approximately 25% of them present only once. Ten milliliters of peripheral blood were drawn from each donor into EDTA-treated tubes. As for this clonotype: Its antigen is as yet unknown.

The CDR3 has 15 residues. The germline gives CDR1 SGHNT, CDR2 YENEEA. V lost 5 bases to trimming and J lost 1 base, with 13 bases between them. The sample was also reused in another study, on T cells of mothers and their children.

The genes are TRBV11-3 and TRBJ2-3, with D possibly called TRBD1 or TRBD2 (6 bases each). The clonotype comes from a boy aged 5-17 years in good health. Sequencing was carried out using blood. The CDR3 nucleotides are TGTGCCAGCAGCGCAAGGGGGGTAGGCACAGATACGCAGTATTTT. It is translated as CASSARGVGTDTQYF.